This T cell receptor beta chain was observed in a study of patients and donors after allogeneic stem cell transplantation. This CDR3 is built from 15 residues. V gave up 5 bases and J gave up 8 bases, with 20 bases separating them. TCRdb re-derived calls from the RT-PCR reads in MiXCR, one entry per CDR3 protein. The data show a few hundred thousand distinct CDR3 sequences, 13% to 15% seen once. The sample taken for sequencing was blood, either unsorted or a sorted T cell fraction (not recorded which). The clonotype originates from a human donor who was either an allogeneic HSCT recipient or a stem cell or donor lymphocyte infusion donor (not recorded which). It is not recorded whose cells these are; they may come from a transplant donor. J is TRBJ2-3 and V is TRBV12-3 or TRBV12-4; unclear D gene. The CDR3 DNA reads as TGTGCCAGCAGTAACCCGGACGGGCCGAAGGGTACGCAGTATTTT. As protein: CASSNPDGPKGTQYF.